Sequencing of this TCR beta chain was carried out in a study of blood T cell repertoires in COVID-19. The overall study: Some COVID-19 samples were acute and others convalescent; all came from the United States, Italy and Spain. Nucleic acid was either cDNA or gDNA, and it came from T cells, B-cell-depleted T cells, or PBMCs.

The CDR3 totals 15 residues. Trimming cost V 5 bases and J 3 bases, with 17 bases left between them. CDR1 is SGHTA and CDR2 is FQGNSA in the germline V gene. In the authors' methods: It was from reference gene primer amplification that nucleated cell counts were estimated. Clones were read by immunoSEQ multiplex PCR, and TCRdb kept only the in-frame ones, dropping some. D and trimming were read from the DNA, whereas the V and J calls and clone size are those reported in that table. The data hold about 140,000 clones, with about 90% observed a single time. The origin of this receptor is a woman aged 55-75 years with acute or convalescent COVID-19. The rearrangement uses TRBV7-2 and TRBJ2-7; tentatively, D is TRBD1 (6 bases). Material: peripheral blood. CDR3 nucleotides: TGTGCCAGCAGCCACGGATCAGCACAGGGCTACGAGCAGTACTTC. It codes for CASSHGSAQGYEQYF.